These T cell receptor beta chains were read from a single sample in a study of OX40 agonist ivuxolimab in advanced cancers. Only in-frame clones appear in the TCRdb table, and some are missing; sequencing was by immunoSEQ multiplex PCR. The table shows some 40,000 clones, with 80% occurring only once. The sample in question was CD4+ or CD8+ T cells sorted from blood, obtained in a trial of the OX40 agonist ivuxolimab. These receptors were obtained from an adult with an advanced solid tumor such as melanoma, head and neck, liver or kidney cancer. The CDR3 runs from the conserved cysteine through the conserved F or W.

j_call v_call cdr3_aa
TRBJ2-1 TRBV9 CASSVFEVGYNEQFF
TRBJ1-1 TRBV27 CASSLRGHNTEAFF
TRBJ1-2 TRBV5-6 CASGPDGGSGYTF
TRBJ2-5 TRBV7-2 CASSLAAGPQETQYF
TRBJ2-7 TRBV10-3 CAIRPTGFDEQYF
TRBJ2-7 TRBV7-9 CASVGASAAYEQYF
TRBJ2-1 TRBV5-3 CARSCPTSGSNEQFF
TRBJ2-1 TRBV7-9 CASSHIWSNEQFF
TRBJ2-5 TRBV27 CASSPRPLGQPIQETQYF
TRBJ1-5 TRBV30 CAWSSTREGQPQHF
TRBJ2-7 TRBV6-5 CASSVVDGYEQYF
TRBJ2-7 TRBV18 CASSPDSYEQYF
TRBJ2-1 TRBV11-2 CASSPGTGNNEQFF
TRBJ1-6 TRBV2 CASSEASLYSYNSPLHF
TRBJ2-4 TRBV19 CASKTRQGANIQYF
TRBJ1-4 TRBV5-1 CASSYTGAVTNEKLFF
TRBJ2-1 TRBV11-2 CASSLSSVDEQFF
TRBJ2-7 TRBV19 CASSIGGRAYEQYF
TRBJ2-5 TRBV4-2 CASSPLGTEKVETQYF
TRBJ2-7 TRBV9 CASLGAGQNEQYF
TRBJ1-2 TRBV4-2 CASASGRARDGYTF
TRBJ2-7 TRBV30 CAWRGSGGVTYEQYF
TRBJ2-1 TRBV28 CASSSSSGGEAYNEQFF
TRBJ1-1 TRBV6-1 CASSGGTGVAREGEAFF
TRBJ2-3 TRBV10-3 CAISLGSTDTQYF
TRBJ1-5 TRBV5-5 CASSSLPTGYQPQHF
TRBJ1-1 TRBV7-6 CASSLGLSSSTEAFF
TRBJ2-6 TRBV5-5 CASSLPTGGLVGANVLTF